The clone carrying this TCR beta chain was observed a single time. Its antigen is as yet unknown. This sample is part of a study of shared clonotypes between healthy human individuals. Turning to the study itself: Each donor had three CD4 naive, three CD4 memory, two CD8 naive and one CD8 memory plate.

The donors were adults (healthy and HIV-negative) with no recent acute infections or vaccinations. Study-level points and caveats: Clonotypes shared by all four donors outscored non-shared clonotypes in generation probability.

This CDR3 has 16 amino acids. Per the germline V gene, CDR1 is SGHRS and CDR2 is YFSETQ. Trimming shortened V by 2 bases and J by 5 bases, and 20 bases separated the two germline ends. TCRdb's table, derived via immunoSEQ multiplex PCR, lists solely in-frame clones and lacks some. The sample yields 900,000 to 1,200,000 clones, approximately 80% seen once. The chain has TRBV5-1 and TRBJ2-7; tentatively, D is TRBD1 (7 bases). This receptor was identified in a man younger than 30 in good health. Some clones in this sample may be carry-over from other donors' samples. Material: memory CD4+ T cells from PBMCs. The subset was: CD45RA-negative fraction. As DNA, the CDR3 is TGCGCCAGCAGCTTCTTCGCGGGACAGTCCGGGGACGAGCAGTACTTC. This sequence encodes CASSFFAGQSGDEQYF.